This T cell receptor (beta chain) was profiled in a study of blood T cell repertoires in COVID-19. Study-wide background: Some COVID-19 samples were acute and others convalescent; all came from the United States, Italy and Spain.

Authors' analysis steps: Amplified reference gene primers provided the basis for estimating nucleated cell counts. This table comes from immunoSEQ multiplex PCR, and its TCRdb copy is limited to in-frame clones, with some not included. Clonal size and the V and J genes are those of that table, whereas D and trimming came from the DNA. The sample holds about 160,000 clones; about 80% are singletons and the top ten take more than 5.5%. The CDR3 extends over 11 amino acids. V was clipped by 7 bases and J by 4 bases; unmatched bases: 0. Germline V gene lookup returns CDR1 SGHTA and CDR2 FQGNSA. The sample comprised PBMCs or T cells enriched from blood (not recorded which). The genes are TRBV7-2 and TRBJ1-1, with 7 bases aligning to TRBD1. This TCR derives from a man aged 45-65 years who had recovered from COVID-19. The CDR3 DNA sequence: TGTGCCAGCACAGGGGGCACTGAAGCTTTCTTT. It codes for CASTGGTEAFF.